This passage covers 28 T cell receptor beta chains from one sample sequenced in a study of blood T cell repertoires in COVID-19. TCRdb's copy holds only in-frame clones and misses some; the assay was immunoSEQ multiplex PCR. The profile shows under 130,000 clones, 85% of them singletons. Sequenced material: peripheral blood. The origin of the receptors is a man aged 50-59 years with acute or convalescent COVID-19.

The chain combines TRBV18 with TRBJ2-3, with 9 bases matching TRBD2. Germline loops: CDR1 KGHSH, CDR2 LQKENI. J lost 0 bases, V lost 1 base, and 5 bases had no gene match. The CDR3 totals 17 residues. Here the CDR3 DNA reads TGTGCCAGCTCACCACGCGGGAGGGGATCTAGCACAGATACGCAGTATTTT. Its translation: CASSPRGRGSSTDTQYF.

This clone was recorded only once. V and J are TRBV3-1 (or the pseudogene TRBV3-2) and TRBJ2-2, with TRBD2 matching over 16 bases. V was clipped by 3 bases and J by 5 bases; unmatched bases: 9. The CDR3 totals 19 residues. Germline loops: CDR1 LGHDT, CDR2 YNNKEL (reference sequence). DNA for the CDR3: TGTGCCAGCAGCCAGAAAACCTGGGGACTAGCGGGGGGGACCGGGGAGCTGTTTTTT. Protein sequence: CASSQKTWGLAGGTGELFF.

The V and J genes are TRBV19 and TRBJ1-2; 9 nucleotides agree with TRBD1. The germline gives CDR1 LNHDA, CDR2 SQIVND (reference sequence). V was pared by 3 bases and J by 7 bases, with 9 bases of the junction left unmatched. The CDR3 covers 15 residues. The CDR3 region is CASSMAGTGFTGYTF. CDR3 sequence (DNA): TGTGCCAGTAGTATGGCTGGGACAGGGTTTACTGGCTACACCTTC.

The V call is TRBV7-3, the J call TRBJ1-2, with D perhaps matching TRBD1 (6 bases). Germline CDR1 reads SGHTA; CDR2 reads FQGTGA. With 5 bases removed from V and 7 bases from J, the gap between germline ends came to 17 bases. This CDR3 is 14 amino acids long. The CDR3 nucleotides read TGTGCCAGCAGCCCCACACAGGGTTTCGGTGGCTACACCTTC. Amino acids: CASSPTQGFGGYTF. Looking up the rest from reference TRBV7-3 and TRBJ1-2 gives the full variable domain: GAGVSQTPSNKVTEKGKYVELRCDPISGHTALYWYRQSLGQGPEFLIYFQGTGAADDSGLPNDRFFAVRPEGSVSTLKIQRTERGDSAVYLCASSPTQGFGGYTFGSGTRLTVV.

The V gene is TRBV5-1, the J gene TRBJ1-3; a weak D match, TRBD1 (5 bases). CDR1 is SGHRS and CDR2 is YFSETQ in the germline V gene. The CDR3 extends over 13 amino acids. The ends were cut back, 2 bases at V and 4 bases at J, with 7 bases in the middle. This CDR3 reads CASSLQDGNTIYF. As DNA, the CDR3 is TGCGCCAGCAGCTTACAGGACGGAAACACCATATATTTT.

The chain employs TRBV7-3 and TRBJ2-3; 10 bases align to TRBD2. With V trimmed by 5 bases and J by 0 bases, 8 bases remained unmatched. Germline-derived CDR1 and CDR2 are SGHTA and FQGTGA. The CDR3 is made up of 17 amino acids. CDR3 in DNA: TGTGCCAGCAGCCAGGGACTAGCGCACCCTAGCACAGATACGCAGTATTTT. Translated, it gives CASSQGLAHPSTDTQYF.

The CDR3 DNA sequence: TGTGCCAGCAGCTTGCCAGGGGTCTCCTATGGCTACACCTTC. Translation gives CASSLPGVSYGYTF. The chain uses TRBV11-2 and TRBJ1-2, with D possibly matching TRBD1 (6 bases). Per germline, CDR1 SGHAT and CDR2 FQNNGV. This CDR3 has 14 residues. V lost 3 bases, J lost 4 bases, and 12 bases lay in between.

The CDR3 coding sequence is TGTGCCAGTAGTATCCCCCTCAGCGGGGGGGTCGGCGGGGAGCTGTTTTTT. This sequence encodes CASSIPLSGGVGGELFF. The chain employs TRBV19 and TRBJ2-2; 10 bases are shared with TRBD2. Germline assignment: CDR1 LNHDA and CDR2 SQIVND (reference sequence). The CDR3 totals 17 residues. V shed 3 bases, J shed 7 bases, and the junction held 11 bases outside the gene matches.

This clone was found once. The V and J genes are TRBV7-6 and TRBJ2-3, with a tentative D call TRBD2 (6 bases). Trimming cost V 5 bases and J 0 bases, with 12 bases left between them. Germline V gene sequence: CDR1 SGHVS, CDR2 FNYEAQ. The CDR3 covers 15 residues. CDR3 region: CASSLGTVSTDTQYF. CDR3 bases: TGTGCCAGCAGCCTAGGGACTGTTAGCACAGATACGCAGTATTTT.

This clone was detected only a few times. The rearrangement joins TRBV7-2 to TRBJ2-2, with 12 bases lining up with TRBD1. The CDR3 is made up of 16 amino acids. The germline V gene has CDR1 SGHTA and CDR2 FQGNSA. V dropped 5 bases and J dropped 3; count of bases not matched to a gene: 4. Here the CDR3 reads CASSNRDRGHTGELFF. The CDR3 region has the DNA TGTGCCAGCAGCAACCGGGACAGGGGGCACACCGGGGAGCTGTTTTTT.

This chain connects TRBV4-2 to TRBJ1-2, with D possibly matching TRBD1 (6 bases). From germline, CDR1 is LGHNA and CDR2 YNFKEQ. V was pared by 1 base and J by 6 bases, with 9 bases between. The CDR3 is made up of 13 amino acids. DNA for the CDR3: TGTGCCAGCAGCCAAGCGAGACAGGATGGCTACACCTTC. This gives the protein CASSQARQDGYTF.

The V gene is TRBV2, the J gene TRBJ2-3, with a possible D match to TRBD1 (5 bases). Germline V gives CDR1 SNHLY, CDR2 FYNNEI. The CDR3 is 16 amino acids. Between the trimmed V and J ends, which lost 2 bases and 1 base, there was a span of 13 bases. The CDR3 sequence: CASSEYNRQGTDTQYF. DNA for the CDR3: TGTGCCAGCAGTGAATACAACAGGCAGGGCACAGATACGCAGTATTTT.

The chain joins TRBV5-4 to TRBJ2-7; 10 bases match TRBD1. J gave up 11 bases and V 4 bases, and 6 bases lay outside the gene matches. Germline assignment: CDR1 SGHNT and CDR2 YYREEE (reference sequence). The CDR3 runs to 12 residues. CDR3 sequence reads: CASSLKGQGEYF. DNA for the CDR3: TGTGCCAGCAGCCTAAAAGGACAGGGGGAGTACTTC.

About this clone: Other nucleotide sequences in the sample specify the same CDR3. This chain joins TRBV9 and TRBJ2-3, with D possibly matching TRBD2 (5 bases). This CDR3 region has 16 residues. Germline V gene lookup returns CDR1 SGDLS and CDR2 YYNGEE. Trimming removed 0 bases at V and 0 bases at J, with 11 bases between. CDR3 DNA sequence: TGTGCCAGCAGCGTAGGAGGTCGGGATAGCACAGATACGCAGTATTTT. Amino acids: CASSVGGRDSTDTQYF.

The chain combines TRBV9 with TRBJ1-1; TRBD1 matches at 10 bases. Germline CDR1 SGDLS, CDR2 YYNGEE. CDR3 length: 14 residues. Losses at the gene ends were 3 bases for V and 6 bases for J; bases not matched to a gene: 5. CDR3 sequence reads: CASSDGTGEPEAFF. CDR3 DNA sequence: TGTGCCAGCAGCGACGGGACAGGGGAACCTGAAGCTTTCTTT.

The CDR3 nucleotides are TGTGCCAGCAGTCTCACAGGGAGCTACGAGCAGTACTTC. Its protein is CASSLTGSYEQYF. The chain employs TRBV27 and TRBJ2-7; a weak D match, TRBD1 (6 bases). The CDR3 loop spans 13 amino acids. From germline, CDR1 is MNHEY and CDR2 SMNVEV (reference sequence). V gave up 5 bases and J gave up 3 bases, with 11 bases separating them.

The chain joins TRBV4-1 to TRBJ1-1; D is unresolved. The CDR3 is made up of 15 amino acids. Germline V gene data show CDR1 as MGHRA and CDR2 as YSYEKL. Trimming shortened V by 4 bases and J by 4 bases, and 16 bases separated the two germline ends. CDR3 DNA sequence: TGCGCCAGCAGCCGTAGTGAGGGTTTTGGCACTGAAGCTTTCTTT. This encodes CASSRSEGFGTEAFF.

V usage is TRBV9 and J usage is TRBJ1-2; 11 nucleotides match TRBD1. V shed 1 base and J 8 bases; nucleotides not matched to a gene: 7. Germline V gives CDR1 SGDLS, CDR2 YYNGEE. CDR3 length equals 15 residues. The CDR3 sequence: CASSVRDRGTGGYTF. The CDR3 nucleotides read TGTGCCAGCAGCGTAAGGGACAGGGGGACAGGGGGCTACACCTTC.

This chain links TRBV19 with TRBJ1-4; possible D gene TRBD1, 6 bases. The CDR3 has 14 residues. The ends were cut back, 4 bases at V and 7 bases at J, with 13 bases in the middle. Germline CDR1 and CDR2: LNHDA and SQIVND (reference sequence). The CDR3 sequence: CASSKGQTREKLFF. In nucleotides, the CDR3 is TGTGCCAGTAGTAAAGGACAGACCCGTGAAAAACTGTTTTTT.

CDR3 sequence: CASSLQTGGNTGELFF. The DNA for the CDR3 is TGCGCCAGCAGCTTGCAGACAGGGGGCAACACCGGGGAGCTGTTTTTT. J is TRBJ2-2 and V is TRBV5-1, with TRBD1 matching over 10 bases. There are 16 residues in the CDR3. Trimming at V came to 1 base and at J to 2 bases, leaving 2 bases not matched to a gene. Per germline, CDR1 SGHRS and CDR2 YFSETQ.

This clone was picked up a small number of times. This rearrangement joins TRBV5-6 to TRBJ2-7; 7 bases match TRBD1. Germline loops: CDR1 SGHDT, CDR2 YYEEEE. Trimming removed 1 base from V and 3 bases from J; junction bases left unmatched: 1. The CDR3 has 13 residues. CDR3 DNA sequence: TGTGCCAGCAGCTTGAGGGACAGCTACGAGCAGTACTTC. It is translated as CASSLRDSYEQYF. The entire variable domain, with the rest obtained from reference TRBV5-6 and TRBJ2-7, is as follows: DAGVTQSPTHLIKTRGQQVTLRCSPKSGHDTVSWYQQALGQGPQFIFQYYEEEERQRGNFPDRFSGHQFPNYSSELNVNALLLGDSALYLCASSLRDSYEQYFGPGTRLTVT.

The V and J genes are TRBV19 and TRBJ1-5; 11 positions agree with TRBD1. Germline loops: CDR1 LNHDA, CDR2 SQIVND (reference sequence). V gave up 4 bases and J gave up 7 bases; unmatched junction bases: 6. This CDR3 is built from 15 residues. The CDR3 spells CASSRPGQGEQPQHF. DNA for the CDR3: TGTGCCAGTAGTAGACCGGGACAGGGGGAGCAGCCCCAGCATTTT.

About this clone: The junction shows a germline mismatch at one end, possibly a read error. The chain carries TRBV5-6 and TRBJ2-7, with 12 bases fitting TRBD2. CDR1 and CDR2 (germline): SGHDT, YYEEEE. This CDR3 has 18 amino acids. The CDR3 DNA is TGTGCCAGCAGTTTGGAGTCTAGCGGGAGGGCCTTTGCCTACGAGCAGTACTTC. Protein product: CASSLESSGRAFAYEQYF.

This clone was seen only once. The rearrangement joins TRBV5-6 to TRBJ2-5, with D maybe TRBD1 (5 bases). The CDR3 runs to 14 residues. Trimming stripped 0 bases from V and 2 bases from J, with 8 bases between. Germline lookup yields CDR1 SGHDT and CDR2 YYEEEE. The CDR3 DNA reads as TGTGCCAGCAGCTTGGTTCAGGGTCAAGAGACCCAGTACTTC. This translates into CASSLVQGQETQYF.

This clone was counted a few times. The V gene is TRBV10-3, the J gene TRBJ1-4, with D possibly being TRBD1 (5 bases). In germline, CDR1 is ENHRY, CDR2 SYGVKD. This CDR3 has 15 residues. Trimming shortened V by 2 bases and J by 7 bases, and 14 bases separated the two germline ends. The CDR3 nucleotides read TGTGCCATCAGTGAGGTTCGGGGGATGAGTGAAAAACTGTTTTTT. Its protein product is CAISEVRGMSEKLFF.

The V gene is TRBV19, the J gene TRBJ1-3, with 7 positions matching TRBD1. The germline V gene has CDR1 LNHDA and CDR2 SQIVND (reference sequence). The CDR3 length is 15 residues. V lost 7 bases to trimming and J lost 0 bases; unmatched junction nucleotides: 6. The CDR3 reads CASTYRGSSGNTIYF. CDR3 DNA: TGTGCCAGTACATACAGGGGAAGCTCTGGAAACACCATATATTTT.

This chain uses TRBV5-1 with TRBJ1-3; D uncertain. The ends were cut back, 2 bases at V and 0 bases at J, with 9 bases in the middle. The CDR3 length is 15 residues. Per germline, CDR1 SGHRS and CDR2 YFSETQ. CDR3 residues: CASSFDGSSGNTIYF. The CDR3 DNA reads TGCGCCAGCAGCTTTGACGGGAGCTCTGGAAACACCATATATTTT.

The V and J genes are TRBV2 and TRBJ1-5, with 9 bases fitting TRBD1. V lost 7 bases, J lost 2 bases, and 6 bases stayed unmatched. CDR1 and CDR2 from the germline V gene are SNHLY and FYNNEI. This CDR3 is 15 amino acids long. The CDR3 loop reads CASKLGDRGNQPQHF. The CDR3 bases are TGTGCCAGCAAATTGGGGGACAGGGGCAATCAGCCCCAGCATTTT.